This T cell receptor (beta chain) was recovered during a study of graft-versus-host responses after intestinal transplantation. Looking at the study overall: Once they had received anti-thymocyte globulin induction, all recipients took tacrolimus and steroids for three to four years.

This clone was seen just once. Clones were sequenced by immunoSEQ multiplex PCR, and TCRdb holds only the in-frame ones, with some missing. The table includes about 20,000 clones, more than 75% detected once. The J segment lost 2 bases and the V segment lost 10 bases, leaving 14 bases of the junction unmatched. CDR1 and CDR2 (germline): MNHEY, SMNVEV (reference sequence). This CDR3 has 16 amino acids. The input for sequencing was PBMCs, taken 220 to 240 days after intestinal transplant. The gene calls are TRBV27 and TRBJ2-1; 7 bases match TRBD2. The TCR originated in a human patient who received an intestinal transplant, so some T cells may come from the graft donor. CDR3 in amino acids: CATNSPSGATYNEQFF. The CDR3 DNA sequence: TGTGCCACAAACTCGCCGAGCGGGGCAACCTACAATGAGCAGTTCTTC.